This TCR beta chain was identified in a study of T cells in Graves' hyperthyroidism and ophthalmopathy. This clonotype was recorded once. Amplified TCR beta CDR3 regions derived from RNA transcripts. The HTBI primer set served for first-round RT-PCR of the TCR CDR3. Each CDR3 protein is one row after TCRdb ran MiXCR on the multiplex PCR reads. The sample yields 650,000 to 800,000 distinct CDR3 sequences, approximately 42% seen once. Germline-derived CDR1 and CDR2 are SNHLY and FYNNEI. Trimming removed 5 bases at V and 8 bases at J, with 24 bases between. This CDR3 region has 16 residues. Sequencing was performed on peripheral blood or thyroid tissue (not recorded which). The TCR originated in an adult man with Graves' disease, either hyperthyroidism or ophthalmopathy (not recorded which). This sequence joins TRBV2 and TRBJ1-2; possible D gene TRBD1, 6 bases. Here the CDR3 DNA reads TGTGCCAGCAGTCCCGTCTCCCGGATACAGGGTGGCGGCTACACCTTC. It is translated as CASSPVSRIQGGGYTF.